One and the same sample provided the 31 T cell receptor beta chains below, sequenced in a study of identical twins' blood T cells. One entry per CDR3 protein results from TCRdb running MiXCR on the 5' RACE reads. The table records 400,000 or so distinct CDR3 sequences, about 28% of them present only once. Specimen: PBMCs. The receptors stem from a woman aged 18-55 years in good health.

This clonotype has a count of ten or more. The chain combines TRBV4-1 with TRBJ1-1, with no clear D. V lost 2 bases and J 11 bases, leaving 15 bases between the germline ends. The CDR3 has 13 amino acids. CDR1 and CDR2 (germline): MGHRA, YSYEKL. As DNA, the CDR3 is TGCGCCAGCAGCCAAAGGGCCACCGTGTTCGCTTTCTTT. Protein product: CASSQRATVFAFF.

The chain combines TRBV20-1 with TRBJ2-7; maybe TRBD1 (6 bases). V lost 3 bases and J 1 base, leaving 10 bases between the germline ends. The CDR3 contains 13 residues. Germline CDR1 is DFQATT and CDR2 is SNEGSKA (reference sequence). The CDR3 loop reads CSARPGVSYEQYF. DNA for the CDR3: TGCAGTGCTAGGCCAGGGGTTTCCTACGAGCAGTACTTC.

The CDR3 loop reads CASSFYDSSNQPQHF. The DNA of the CDR3 is TGTGCCAGCAGCTTTTACGACAGTAGCAATCAGCCCCAGCATTTT. This rearrangement joins TRBV7-2 to TRBJ1-5, with D perhaps TRBD1 (5 bases). CDR1 and CDR2 (germline): SGHTA, FQGNSA. The CDR3 runs to 15 residues. V lost 3 bases, J lost 0 bases, and 9 bases lay in between.

This clonotype has a single count. V and J are TRBV5-1 and TRBJ1-5; maybe TRBD1 (5 bases). The ends were cut back, 0 bases at V and 6 bases at J, with 10 bases in the middle. CDR1 is SGHRS and CDR2 is YFSETQ in the germline V gene. The CDR3 consists of 14 residues. The CDR3, as DNA: TGCGCCAGCAGCTTGGCAGGGATAGGTCAGCCCCAGCATTTT. It encodes CASSLAGIGQPQHF.

The V call is TRBV20-1, the J call TRBJ2-1; D call uncertain. This CDR3 is 12 amino acids long. In germline, CDR1 is DFQATT, CDR2 SNEGSKA (reference sequence). V was clipped by 0 bases and J by 12 bases, with 12 bases between them. CDR3 region: CSARDLHPSQFF. CDR3 nucleotides: TGCAGTGCTAGAGATCTCCACCCGTCGCAGTTCTTC.

The table lists this clonotype with a few counts. The chain carries TRBV20-1 and TRBJ1-1, with D possibly being TRBD1 (5 bases). The CDR3 is made up of 13 amino acids. The V gene's germline CDR1 is DFQATT and CDR2 SNEGSKA (reference sequence). Trimming stripped 7 bases from V and 0 bases from J, with 12 bases between. The CDR3 sequence: CSVTGRLNTEAFF. The CDR3 coding sequence is TGCAGTGTCACGGGACGCCTGAACACTGAAGCTTTCTTT.

There are a few counts of this clonotype. The chain employs TRBV20-1 and TRBJ1-1, with 7 positions matching TRBD1. V shed 3 bases and J 3 bases; nucleotides not matched to a gene: 4. Germline assignment: CDR1 DFQATT and CDR2 SNEGSKA (reference sequence). This CDR3 has 13 residues. CDR3 loop: CSASNDRDTEAFF. The CDR3 DNA is TGCAGTGCTAGTAACGACAGGGACACTGAAGCTTTCTTT.

This rearrangement joins TRBV4-2 to TRBJ1-3; D gene unclear. Trimming removed 2 bases at V and 0 bases at J, with 11 bases between. The CDR3 is 16 amino acids. CDR1 and CDR2 (germline): LGHNA, YNFKEQ. CDR3 coding DNA: TGTGCCAGCAGCCAAAAAAACGACCACTCTGGAAACACCATATATTTT. Its translation is CASSQKNDHSGNTIYF.

This clonotype was detected only a few times. The rearrangement links TRBV18 to TRBJ2-3; no reliable D call. V shed 2 bases and J shed 3 bases, with 3 bases lying between them. CDR1 and CDR2 from the germline V gene are KGHSH and LQKENI. CDR3 length: 12 residues. CDR3 DNA sequence: TGTGCCAGCTCACCAGAAACAGATACGCAGTATTTT. It encodes CASSPETDTQYF.

The J gene is TRBJ1-1, the V gene TRBV5-1, with D uncertain. The CDR3 sequence is 17 residues long. In germline, CDR1 is SGHRS, CDR2 YFSETQ. The V gene lost 0 bases and the J gene lost 0 bases, with 15 bases spanning the gap. CDR3 in amino acids: CASSLGGGGQMNTEAFF. Written as DNA, the CDR3 is TGCGCCAGCAGCTTGGGGGGTGGCGGTCAGATGAACACTGAAGCTTTCTTT.

This clonotype was picked up a small number of times. The gene calls are TRBV30 and TRBJ1-1; D is uncertain. CDR3 size: 12 residues. V lost 3 bases to trimming and J lost 0 bases, with 5 bases between them. Germline loops: CDR1 GTSNPN, CDR2 SVGIG (reference sequence). CDR3 bases: TGTGCCTGGAGGATCCTGAACACTGAAGCTTTCTTT. This gives the protein CAWRILNTEAFF.

Only a few counts were recorded for this clonotype. The rearrangement uses TRBV4-3 and TRBJ1-4, with D possibly matching TRBD1 (5 bases). Looked up from germline, CDR1 is LGHNA and CDR2 is YSLEER. V lost 0 bases, J lost 8 bases, and 7 bases lay in between. The length of the CDR3 is 13 residues. DNA for the CDR3: TGCGCCAGCAGCCAAGACAGGGCCGAAAAACTGTTTTTT. It is translated as CASSQDRAEKLFF.

The J gene is TRBJ1-2, the V gene TRBV2; 10 nucleotides match TRBD1. Germline CDR1 reads SNHLY; CDR2 reads FYNNEI. This CDR3 has 14 residues. V was clipped by 1 base and J by 7 bases; unmatched bases: 3. In DNA form, the CDR3 reads TGTGCCAGCAGTGAAGTGGGACAGGGGAGTGGCTACACCTTC. This gives the protein CASSEVGQGSGYTF.

This clonotype was counted between two and nine times. At one end the junction does not follow the germline gene, possibly because of a read error. The genes are TRBV20-1 and TRBJ1-3; TRBD1 aligns across 7 bases. CDR1 is DFQATT and CDR2 is SNEGSKA in the germline V gene (reference sequence). This CDR3 spans 14 amino acids. The CDR3 DNA follows: TGCAGTGCTAGAGCCCAGACAGGGTCACACACCACATATTTT. The encoded protein is CSARAQTGSHTTYF.

There are a few counts of this clonotype. V and J are TRBV2 and TRBJ1-2; unclear D gene. The CDR3 sequence is 10 residues long. V shed 6 bases and J shed 10 bases, with 9 bases lying between them. Germline CDR1 reads SNHLY; CDR2 reads FYNNEI. CDR3 DNA: TGTGCCAGCAGGGGAAAGCTCTACACCTTC. It is translated as CASRGKLYTF.

J is TRBJ2-1 and V is TRBV12-3 or TRBV12-4; TRBD2 matches at 12 bases. The J segment lost 7 bases and the V segment lost 7 bases, leaving 8 bases of the junction unmatched. CDR3 length: 15 amino acids. CDR3 loop: CASTPSGRAGNEQFF. In DNA form, the CDR3 reads TGTGCCAGCACCCCTAGCGGGAGGGCCGGAAATGAGCAGTTCTTC.

This clonotype turned up a few times. The chain combines TRBV29-1 with TRBJ2-7; 7 bases agree with TRBD2. The V segment lost 2 bases and the J segment 4 bases; nucleotides outside the gene matches: 5. The CDR3 length is 13 residues. Germline V lookup: CDR1 SQVTM, CDR2 ANQGSEA. DNA for the CDR3: TGCAGCGTTGAACAGCGGCGGGGGTACGAGCAGTACTTC. It encodes CSVEQRRGYEQYF.

Points on this clonotype: A junction end diverges from the germline sequence, so it may reflect a read error. J is TRBJ1-1 and V is TRBV20-1; no clear D. The CDR3 covers 11 residues. Germline-derived CDR1 and CDR2 are DFQATT and SNEGSKA (reference sequence). The DNA for the CDR3 is TGCAGTGTTAGACTTACAACTGAAGCTTTCTTT. As protein: CSVRLTTEAFF.

The chain carries TRBV4-2 and TRBJ2-5; D unresolved. CDR1 is LGHNA and CDR2 is YNFKEQ in the germline V gene. This CDR3 region has 12 residues. V lost 7 bases, J lost 1 base, and 7 bases lay in between. CDR3 sequence reads: CASMSSQETQYF. The CDR3 DNA reads as TGTGCCAGCATGAGCAGCCAAGAGACCCAGTACTTC.

This rearrangement joins TRBV5-6 to TRBJ2-7; D is perhaps TRBD1 (6 bases). Trimming cost V 6 bases and J 2 bases, with 12 bases left between them. This CDR3 has 13 residues. CDR1 and CDR2 (germline): SGHDT, YYEEEE. As DNA, the CDR3 is TGTGCCAGCAATACAGGGTCTACCTACGAGCAGTACTTC. Its protein product is CASNTGSTYEQYF. Filled out from reference TRBV5-6 and TRBJ2-7, the complete variable domain reads DAGVTQSPTHLIKTRGQQVTLRCSPKSGHDTVSWYQQALGQGPQFIFQYYEEEERQRGNFPDRFSGHQFPNYSSELNVNALLLGDSALYLCASNTGSTYEQYFGPGTRLTVT.

The chain couples TRBV4-1 to TRBJ2-1; D is possibly TRBD1 or TRBD2 (5 bases each). Trimming removed 1 base at V and 7 bases at J, with 26 bases between. CDR1 and CDR2 from the germline V gene are MGHRA and YSYEKL. This CDR3 has 19 amino acids. The CDR3 region is CASSQGPVSPGRILNEQFF. For the CDR3, the DNA is TGCGCCAGCAGCCAAGGGCCAGTCTCCCCGGGGCGCATATTGAATGAGCAGTTCTTC.

The CDR3 region is CASSYSEAPLHF. The CDR3, as DNA: TGTGCCAGCAGTTACTCGGAGGCACCCCTCCACTTT. The chain combines TRBV6-2 or TRBV6-3 with TRBJ1-6; D is uncertain. CDR1 and CDR2 (germline): MNHEY, SVGEGT. The CDR3 totals 12 residues. V lost 0 bases to trimming and J lost 11 bases, with 5 bases between them.

On this clonotype itself: An end of the junction does not agree with germline; a read error may underlie this. V gene TRBV13 combines with J gene TRBJ2-7, with 10 bases lining up with TRBD1. The CDR3 consists of 14 residues. Germline lookup yields CDR1 PRHDT and CDR2 FYEKMQ (reference sequence). This chain's CDR3 is CASSSTGGFDEQYF. Written as DNA, the CDR3 is TGTGCCAGTAGCTCGACAGGGGGCTTCGACGAGCAGTACTTC. The whole variable domain, filled in from reference TRBV13 and TRBJ2-7, reads AAGVIQSPRHLIKEKRETATLKCYPIPRHDTVYWYQQGPGQDPQFLISFYEKMQSDKGSIPDRFSAQQFSDYHSELNMSSLELGDSALYFCASSSTGGFDEQYFGPGTRLTVT.

This clonotype was picked up a small number of times. This CDR3 is CSAPSGAGFNQPQHF. CDR3 coding DNA: TGCAGTGCTCCTTCCGGGGCAGGTTTTAATCAGCCCCAGCATTTT. This sequence joins TRBV20-1 and TRBJ1-5, with D perhaps TRBD1 (5 bases). The germline gives CDR1 DFQATT, CDR2 SNEGSKA (reference sequence). CDR3 length: 15 residues. The V gene lost 5 bases and the J gene lost 4 bases, with 18 bases spanning the gap.

The V and J genes are TRBV29-1 and TRBJ1-2; a weak D match, TRBD1 (5 bases). This CDR3 is 8 amino acids long. CDR1 is SQVTM and CDR2 is ANQGSEA in the germline V gene. This chain's CDR3 is CGTNDYTF. In DNA, the CDR3 is TGCGGGACTAATGACTACACCTTC. Using reference TRBV29-1 and TRBJ1-2 for the parts outside the CDR3, the full variable domain is SAVISQKPSRDICQRGTSLTIQCQVDSQVTMMFWYRQQPGQSLTLIATANQGSEATYESGFVIDKFPISRPNLTFSTLTVSNMSPEDSSIYLCGTNDYTFGSGTRLTVV.

The gene calls are TRBV29-1 and TRBJ1-1; D remains ambiguous. Germline CDR1 is SQVTM and CDR2 is ANQGSEA. Trimming took 5 bases from V and 7 from J, leaving 17 bases between them. The CDR3 length is 13 residues. The CDR3 reads CSVHTLGPNEAFF. CDR3 DNA sequence: TGCAGCGTTCACACCCTAGGACCGAATGAAGCTTTCTTT.

This rearrangement joins TRBV7-9 to TRBJ2-2, with D tentatively TRBD1 (5 bases). The CDR3 is 14 amino acids. Germline V CDR1 and CDR2: SEHNR, FQNEAQ (reference sequence). Trimming stripped 4 bases from V and 6 bases from J, with 12 bases between. CDR3 loop: CASSSPDSSGELFF. For the CDR3, the DNA is TGTGCCAGCAGCTCACCCGACAGCTCCGGGGAGCTGTTTTTT.

The chain recombines TRBV7-2 with TRBJ1-1; no reliable D call. The CDR3 is 15 amino acids. Trimming took off 1 base at V and 3 bases at J, with 12 bases between the two ends. In germline, CDR1 is SGHTA, CDR2 FQGNSA. The CDR3 region is CASSLGGRSYTEAFF. The CDR3, as DNA: TGTGCCAGCAGCTTAGGAGGGAGGAGTTACACTGAAGCTTTCTTT.

Comments on this clonotype: A much more abundant neighbour one base away suggests this may be a read error. In DNA, the CDR3 is TGTGTCAGCAGTTTTCTCACACTTCAGCCCACTGAAGCTTTCTTT. Its protein is CVSSFLTLQPTEAFF. The gene calls are TRBV28 and TRBJ1-1; no definite D call. The CDR3 covers 15 residues. CDR1 is MDHEN, CDR2 SYDVKM, per germline.

This clonotype was seen a few times. The V call is TRBV5-1, the J call TRBJ1-2, with D perhaps matching TRBD1 (6 bases). This CDR3 spans 14 amino acids. The germline gives CDR1 SGHRS, CDR2 YFSETQ. Trimming cost V 0 bases and J 4 bases, with 10 bases left between them. This CDR3 is CASSLGTVSYGYTF. CDR3 bases: TGCGCCAGCAGCTTGGGGACAGTCTCCTATGGCTACACCTTC. The whole variable domain, remainder taken from reference TRBV5-1 and TRBJ1-2, is KAGVTQTPRYLIKTRGQQVTLSCSPISGHRSVSWYQQTPGQGLQFLFEYFSETQRNKGNFPGRFSGRQFSNSRSEMNVSTLELGDSALYLCASSLGTVSYGYTFGSGTRLTVV.

V and J are TRBV5-1 and TRBJ1-1; D gene unclear. Looked up from germline, CDR1 is SGHRS and CDR2 is YFSETQ. The V gene lost 1 base and the J gene lost 4 bases, with 8 bases spanning the gap. CDR3 length equals 13 residues. The CDR3 region has the DNA TGCGCCAGCAGCTTGTCTCCGTTCACTGAAGCTTTCTTT. Encoded protein: CASSLSPFTEAFF.